The rows below give T cell receptor beta chains drawn from one sample of a study of blood T cell repertoires in COVID-19. Produced via immunoSEQ multiplex PCR; TCRdb's table is partial and in-frame only. The table records about 130,000 clones, 85% of them present only once. The sequencing sample was made of peripheral blood. All receptors come from an elderly man with active or convalescent COVID-19. Each CDR3 is given with its conserved first and last residue. The D gene is left open where the match is weak. The size field is filled for only some rows; it gives once, few, many or a size class.

CDR3 protein,CDR3 DNA,clone size,D gene,V gene,J gene
CASSHRGGNTIYF,TGTGCCAGCAGCCACAGGGGGGGAAACACCATATATTTT,.,TRBD1,TRBV12-3/TRBV12-4,TRBJ1-3
CAWTMGRGTQYF,TGTGCCTGGACTATGGGGCGTGGGACCCAGTACTTC,few,.,TRBV30,TRBJ2-5
CAIGDGQGGEAFF,TGTGCCATCGGCGATGGACAGGGTGGTGAAGCTTTCTTT,.,TRBD1,TRBV10-3,TRBJ1-1
CASSPGLAGRYEQYF,TGTGCCAGCAGCCCTGGACTAGCGGGAAGGTACGAGCAGTACTTC,.,TRBD2,TRBV7-8,TRBJ2-7
CASSPRTSGRTTDTQYF,TGTGCCAGCTCACCGCGGACTAGCGGGAGGACCACAGATACGCAGTATTTT,.,TRBD2,TRBV18,TRBJ2-3
CASSSPLSTGELFF,TGTGCCAGCAGTTCCCCCTTGAGCACCGGGGAGCTGTTTTTT,.,.,TRBV27,TRBJ2-2
CAISAAYQGRTEAFF,TGTGCCATCAGTGCGGCCTACCAGGGTCGCACTGAAGCTTTCTTT,few,.,TRBV10-3,TRBJ1-1
CASSSGLRGTDTQYF,TGTGCCAGCAGCTCTGGACTCAGAGGCACAGATACGCAGTATTTT,.,.,TRBV5-4,TRBJ2-3
CATSESRDSRLGYTF,TGTGCCACCAGTGAGTCCCGGGACAGTCGGTTGGGCTACACCTTC,.,TRBD1,TRBV24-1,TRBJ1-2
CASGLSGTDTQYF,TGTGCCAGCGGACTGAGTGGCACAGATACGCAGTATTTT,.,.,TRBV19,TRBJ2-3
CASSSGGYGYTF,TGTGCCAGCAGCTCGGGTGGCTATGGCTACACCTTC,.,.,TRBV7-9,TRBJ1-2
CASSGGLAVSYEQYF,TGTGCCAGCAGCGGGGGGCTAGCGGTCTCCTACGAGCAGTACTTC,.,.,TRBV9,TRBJ2-7
CASSYPLAIDEQYF,TGTGCCAGCAGTTACCCACTAGCTATCGACGAGCAGTACTTC,.,.,TRBV6-2/TRBV6-3,TRBJ2-7
CASSRDRGGNTIYF,TGTGCCAGCAGCCGGGACAGGGGAGGAAACACCATATATTTT,once,TRBD1,TRBV5-4,TRBJ1-3
CARSCRDFRHF,TGTGCCAGAAGTTGTCGGGACTTTCGGCATTTT,.,.,TRBV5-3,TRBJ1-5
CASRGQGGNQPQHF,TGTGCCAGCAGGGGACAGGGAGGCAATCAGCCCCAGCATTTT,.,TRBD1,TRBV28,TRBJ1-5
CASSVTGTQLYEQYF,TGTGCCAGTAGTGTTACGGGGACACAACTGTACGAGCAGTACTTC,once,.,TRBV19,TRBJ2-7
CASSLAQAGSTGELFF,TGTGCCAGCAGCTTGGCACAGGCAGGATCAACCGGGGAGCTGTTTTTT,.,.,TRBV5-6,TRBJ2-2
CASSKGGGGITEAFF,TGTGCCAGCAGCAAGGGAGGGGGTGGCATCACTGAAGCTTTCTTT,once,.,TRBV7-6,TRBJ1-1
CASSHGRPGVGYTF,TGTGCCAGCTCACATGGACGGCCGGGAGTGGGCTACACCTTC,once,.,TRBV18,TRBJ1-2
CASSHGLAATYEQYF,TGCGCCAGCAGCCACGGACTAGCGGCAACCTACGAGCAGTACTTC,.,TRBD2,TRBV4-3,TRBJ2-7
CASSLAGWTGELFF,TGTGCCAGCAGCTTAGCGGGATGGACCGGGGAGCTGTTTTTT,few,.,TRBV7-3,TRBJ2-2
CASSLARGGGELFF,TGTGCCAGCAGCTTAGCACGGGGAGGCGGGGAGCTGTTTTTT,.,.,TRBV7-7,TRBJ2-2
CASSFSRIQETQYF,TGCGCCAGCAGCTTCTCGCGGATCCAAGAGACCCAGTACTTC,.,.,TRBV5-1,TRBJ2-5
CASSKVQDRGSNQPQHF,TGTGCCAGCAGCAAAGTGCAGGACAGGGGAAGCAATCAGCCCCAGCATTTT,once,.,TRBV21-1,TRBJ1-5
CASSFLAGGSYEQYF,TGTGCCAGCAGTTTTCTAGCGGGGGGCTCCTACGAGCAGTACTTC,.,TRBD2,TRBV6-5,TRBJ2-7
CSASQQGKPTGGYTF,TGCAGTGCTAGTCAACAGGGAAAGCCGACGGGCGGCTACACCTTC,many,.,TRBV20-1,TRBJ1-2
CASRYMPGQGLGTEAFF,TGTGCCAGCAGATACATGCCGGGACAGGGTCTTGGCACTGAAGCTTTCTTT,.,TRBD1,TRBV4-2,TRBJ1-1
CASSGQGANNSPLHF,TGTGCCAGCAGCGGACAGGGGGCAAATAATTCACCCCTCCACTTT,.,TRBD1,TRBV7-2,TRBJ1-6
CSASQPPDRGAAQHF,TGCAGTGCTAGTCAACCCCCCGATCGGGGTGCGGCCCAGCATTTT,.,.,TRBV20-1,TRBJ1-5
CASKEAGLSPLHF,TGTGCCAGCAAGGAGGCGGGACTTTCACCCCTCCACTTT,.,.,TRBV25-1,TRBJ1-6
CASSSPGQGVSGANVLTF,TGTGCCAGCAGCTCCCCGGGACAGGGTGTCTCTGGGGCCAACGTCCTGACTTTC,.,TRBD1,TRBV5-4,TRBJ2-6
CASSRGTSGRSETQYF,TGTGCCAGCAGCCGCGGGACTAGCGGGAGGTCGGAGACCCAGTACTTC,.,TRBD2,TRBV7-7,TRBJ2-5
CASFFGENRDRAF,.,.,.,TRBV7-9,TRBJ2-7
CASSEDRGRNEQYF,TGTGCCAGCAGCGAGGACAGGGGGCGGAACGAGCAGTACTTC,.,TRBD1,TRBV9,TRBJ2-7
CASSLEASLSSYNEQFF,TGCGCCAGCAGCTTGGAGGCTAGCCTTAGCTCCTACAATGAGCAGTTCTTC,.,.,TRBV5-1,TRBJ2-1
CATSDSQDISSTDTQYF,TGTGCCACCAGTGATTCCCAAGACATTTCTAGCACAGATACGCAGTATTTT,.,.,TRBV24-1,TRBJ2-3
CASSPGQGYYSYEQYF,TGTGCCAGCAGCCCGGGACAGGGGTACTACTCCTACGAGCAGTACTTC,.,TRBD1,TRBV5-5,TRBJ2-7
CASRPLTGRTEAFF,TGTGCCAGCAGACCCCTTACAGGGCGCACTGAAGCTTTCTTT,.,.,TRBV3-1/TRBV3-2,TRBJ1-1
CASSLDRRPVKYF,TGCGCCAGCAGCTTGGATCGGCGGCCCGTGAAGTACTTC,.,.,TRBV5-1,TRBJ2-7
CASTPGVGRRETQYF,TGTGCCAGCACCCCCGGAGTTGGGAGGAGAGAGACCCAGTACTTC,.,.,TRBV9,TRBJ2-5
CASSFGAPQHF,TGTGCCAGCAGCTTTGGGGCACCCCAGCATTTT,.,.,TRBV11-2,TRBJ1-5
CASRGTSSSYNSPLHF,TGTGCCAGCAGGGGGACATCTAGCTCCTATAATTCACCCCTCCACTTT,once,.,TRBV2,TRBJ1-6
CASSAGFYSNQPQHF,TGTGCCAGCAGCGCGGGATTTTATAGCAATCAGCCCCAGCATTTT,.,.,TRBV11-2,TRBJ1-5
CSASRLGDSAAKNIQYF,TGCAGTGCTAGTCGTCTGGGGGACTCTGCAGCCAAAAACATTCAGTACTTC,.,.,TRBV20-1,TRBJ2-4
CASRADRDWDEKLFF,TGTGCCAGCAGGGCGGACAGGGATTGGGACGAAAAACTGTTTTTT,.,TRBD1,TRBV6-4,TRBJ1-4
CASRGQGTVLNSPLHF,TGTGCCAGCAGAGGTCAGGGGACCGTCTTAAATTCACCCCTCCACTTT,.,.,TRBV28,TRBJ1-6
CASSPRTGGTGEQYF,TGTGCCAGCTCACCACGTACAGGGGGCACGGGAGAGCAGTACTTC,.,TRBD1,TRBV18,TRBJ2-7
CASSQARNSNYGYTF,TGTGCCAGCAGCCAAGCCAGGAATTCAAACTATGGCTACACCTTC,.,.,TRBV4-2,TRBJ1-2
CASSPQPQRPKNIQYF,TGTGCCAGCAGCCCCCAACCCCAGCGGCCCAAAAACATTCAGTACTTC,once,.,TRBV3-1/TRBV3-2,TRBJ2-4
CASSPDSNYGYTF,TGTGCCAGCTCACCAGACAGCAACTATGGCTACACCTTC,.,.,TRBV18,TRBJ1-2
CASSKYGDSSYNSPLHF,TGTGCCAGCAGCAAATATGGGGACAGCTCCTATAATTCACCCCTCCACTTT,.,.,TRBV21-1,TRBJ1-6
CASTPTLSRTDTQYF,TGTGCCAGCACCCCGACTCTCTCACGCACAGATACGCAGTATTTT,.,.,TRBV11-2,TRBJ2-3
CATRLGASYNSPLHF,TGTGCCACCCGACTTGGGGCCTCCTATAATTCACCCCTCCACTTT,.,.,TRBV27,TRBJ1-6